The clone carrying this TCR beta chain turned up a few times. As yet, its antigen is unknown. The entry originates in a study of beta chain features in type 1 diabetes. Notes on the study in general: Significant though moderate, a shortening of TCRB CDR3s appeared in all four CD4+ subsets of Type 1 diabetes patients.

Expressed TCRB transcripts got sequenced, as all isolated RNA was reverse transcribed. Using immunoSEQ multiplex PCR, the repertoire was profiled, and TCRdb retains in-frame clones only, with some absent. The table shows some 150,000 clones, with around 10% occurring only once. Each of the CD4+ naive, central memory, regulatory and stem cell-like memory populations was sorted via CD45RO/CCR7/CD25/CD127/CD95/CD27. The germline gives CDR1 SGHTA, CDR2 FQGNSA. The CDR3 spans 16 residues. After removal of 5 bases from V and 4 bases from J, the junction contained 11 bases not matched to a gene. J is TRBJ2-3 and V is TRBV7-2, with 8 bases that match TRBD1. Sequencing was done on a sample of central memory CD4+ T cells from blood. The sequence came from a man between 18 and 35 years old in good health. The CDR3 loop reads CASSARTGSGADTQYF. The CDR3 DNA follows: TGTGCCAGCAGCGCCCGGACAGGGTCAGGGGCAGATACGCAGTATTTT.